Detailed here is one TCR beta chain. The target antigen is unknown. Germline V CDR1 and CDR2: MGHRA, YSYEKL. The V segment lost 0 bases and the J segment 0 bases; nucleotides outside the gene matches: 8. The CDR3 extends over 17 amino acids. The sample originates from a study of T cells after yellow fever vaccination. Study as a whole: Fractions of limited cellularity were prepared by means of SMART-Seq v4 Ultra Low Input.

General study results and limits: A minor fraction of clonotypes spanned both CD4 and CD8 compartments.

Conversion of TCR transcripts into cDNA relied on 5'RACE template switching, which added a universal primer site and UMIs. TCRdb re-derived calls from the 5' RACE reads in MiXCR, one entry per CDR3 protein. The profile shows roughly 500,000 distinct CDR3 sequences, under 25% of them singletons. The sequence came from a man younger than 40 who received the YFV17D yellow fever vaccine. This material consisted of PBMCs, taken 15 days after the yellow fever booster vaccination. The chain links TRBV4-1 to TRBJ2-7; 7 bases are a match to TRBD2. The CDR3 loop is CASSQDPIGLGSYEQYF. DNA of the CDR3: TGCGCCAGCAGCCAAGATCCGATAGGACTAGGCTCCTACGAGCAGTACTTC.